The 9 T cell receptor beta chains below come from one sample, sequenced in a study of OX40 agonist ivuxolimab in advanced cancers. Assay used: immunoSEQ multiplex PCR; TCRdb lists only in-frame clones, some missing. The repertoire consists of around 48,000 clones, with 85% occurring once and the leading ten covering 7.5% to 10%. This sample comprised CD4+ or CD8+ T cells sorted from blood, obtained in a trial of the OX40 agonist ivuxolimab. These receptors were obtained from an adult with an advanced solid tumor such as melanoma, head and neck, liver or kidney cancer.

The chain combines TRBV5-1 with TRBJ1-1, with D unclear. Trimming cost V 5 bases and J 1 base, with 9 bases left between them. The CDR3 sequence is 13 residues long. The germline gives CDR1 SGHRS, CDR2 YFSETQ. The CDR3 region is CASRMEQNTEAFF. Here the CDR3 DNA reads TGCGCCAGCAGAATGGAGCAGAACACTGAAGCTTTCTTT.

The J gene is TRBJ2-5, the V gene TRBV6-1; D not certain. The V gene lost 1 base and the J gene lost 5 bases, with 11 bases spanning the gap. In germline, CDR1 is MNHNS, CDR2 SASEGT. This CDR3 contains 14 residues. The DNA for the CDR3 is TGTGCCAGCAGTGAAGGGGGTAGTTTGGAGACCCAGTACTTC. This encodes CASSEGGSLETQYF.

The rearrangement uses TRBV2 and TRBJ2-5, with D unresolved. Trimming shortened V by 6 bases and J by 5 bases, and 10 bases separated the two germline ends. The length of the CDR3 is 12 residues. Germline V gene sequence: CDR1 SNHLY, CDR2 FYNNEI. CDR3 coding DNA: TGTGCCAGCAGGGGGATCGGGGAGACCCAGTACTTC. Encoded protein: CASRGIGETQYF. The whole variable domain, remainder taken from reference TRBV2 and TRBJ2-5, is EPEVTQTPSHQVTQMGQEVILRCVPISNHLYFYWYRQILGQKVEFLVSFYNNEISEKSEIFDDQFSVERPDGSNFTLKIRSTKLEDSAMYFCASRGIGETQYFGPGTRLLVL.

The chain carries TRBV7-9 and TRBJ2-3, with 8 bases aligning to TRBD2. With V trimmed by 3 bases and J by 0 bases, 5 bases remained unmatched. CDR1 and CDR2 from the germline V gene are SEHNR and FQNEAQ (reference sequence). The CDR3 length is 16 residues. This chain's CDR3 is CASSFTLAGSTDTQYF. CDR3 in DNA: TGTGCCAGCAGCTTTACCTTAGCGGGGAGCACAGATACGCAGTATTTT.

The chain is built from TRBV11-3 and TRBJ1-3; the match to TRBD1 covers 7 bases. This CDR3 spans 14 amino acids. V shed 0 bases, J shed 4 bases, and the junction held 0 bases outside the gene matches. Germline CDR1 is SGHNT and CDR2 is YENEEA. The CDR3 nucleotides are TGTGCCAGCAGCTTAGAAGGGGGCGGAAACACCATATATTTT. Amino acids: CASSLEGGGNTIYF.

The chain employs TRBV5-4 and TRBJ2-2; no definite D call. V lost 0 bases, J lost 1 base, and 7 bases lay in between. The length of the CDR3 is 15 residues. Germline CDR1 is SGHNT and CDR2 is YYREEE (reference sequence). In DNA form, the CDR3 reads TGTGCCAGCAGCTTGGGGACGGGGAACACCGGGGAGCTGTTTTTT. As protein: CASSLGTGNTGELFF.

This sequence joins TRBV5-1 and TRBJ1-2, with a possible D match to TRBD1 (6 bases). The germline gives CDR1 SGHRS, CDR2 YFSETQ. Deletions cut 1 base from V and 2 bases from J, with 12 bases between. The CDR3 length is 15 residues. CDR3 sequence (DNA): TGCGCCAGCAGCTTGAGCCAGGGGCGCAACTATGGCTACACCTTC. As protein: CASSLSQGRNYGYTF.

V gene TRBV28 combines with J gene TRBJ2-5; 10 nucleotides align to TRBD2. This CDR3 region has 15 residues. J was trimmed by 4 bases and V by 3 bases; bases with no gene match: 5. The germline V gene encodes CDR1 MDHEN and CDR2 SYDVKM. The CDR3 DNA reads TGTGCCAGCAGTTTCTCTAGCGGGAGTATAGAGACCCAGTACTTC. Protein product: CASSFSSGSIETQYF.

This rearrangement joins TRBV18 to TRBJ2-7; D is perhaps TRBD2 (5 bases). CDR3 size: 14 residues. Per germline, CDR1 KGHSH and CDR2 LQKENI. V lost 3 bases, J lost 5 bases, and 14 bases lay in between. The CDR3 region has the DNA TGTGCCAGCTCACCTGTTCAGGCGCGGGACGAGCAGTACTTC. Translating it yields CASSPVQARDEQYF.